These 23 T cell receptor beta chains share one sample of origin, sequenced in a study of blood T cell repertoires in COVID-19. The repertoire was sequenced with immunoSEQ multiplex PCR; TCRdb's copy has only in-frame clones and lacks some. The sample has roughly 250,000 clones, just under 85% seen once. The source material was peripheral blood. Source of these receptors: a man aged 45 to 65 with acute or convalescent COVID-19.

This chain connects TRBV6-6 to TRBJ1-5, with 10 bases matching TRBD1. The germline gives CDR1 MNHNY, CDR2 SVGAGI (reference sequence). This CDR3 is 16 amino acids long. With V trimmed by 4 bases and J by 7 bases, 10 bases remained unmatched. This CDR3 reads CASSFAGQGSRQPQHF. Here the CDR3 DNA reads TGTGCCAGCAGTTTCGCGGGACAGGGGTCGCGGCAGCCCCAGCATTTT.

Only a few counts were recorded for this clone. The gene calls are TRBV6-4 and TRBJ1-4; weak D call: TRBD1 (6 bases). The CDR3 totals 19 residues. CDR1 and CDR2 from the germline V gene are MRHNA and SNTAGT. The ends were cut back, 0 bases at V and 7 bases at J, with 24 bases in the middle. The CDR3 region has the DNA TGTGCCAGCAGTGACTCGATCTCTTTTAATGAGACAGGAGCTGAAAAACTGTTTTTT. Its translation: CASSDSISFNETGAEKLFF.

This chain connects TRBV5-1 to TRBJ1-1, with 11 bases aligning to TRBD1. This CDR3 region has 14 residues. The junction had 5 bases not matched to a gene; V was cut back by 0 bases and J by 10 bases. Germline CDR1 is SGHRS and CDR2 is YFSETQ. The CDR3 coding sequence is TGCGCCAGCAGCTTGGGGACAGGGGGCCGGGGAGCTTTCTTT. It codes for CASSLGTGGRGAFF.

The chain links TRBV6-5 to TRBJ1-4; D is unresolved. Germline CDR1 reads MNHEY; CDR2 reads SVGAGI. This CDR3 spans 12 amino acids. Trimming took 11 bases from V and 8 from J, leaving 15 bases between them. The CDR3 coding sequence is TGTGCCGCTGGGGAGGGAGGAGAAAAACTGTTTTTT. Its translation is CAAGEGGEKLFF.

The rearrangement uses TRBV11-3 and TRBJ2-7; TRBD1 aligns across 10 bases. The CDR3 is 15 residues long. Germline CDR1 reads SGHNT; CDR2 reads YENEEA. The V gene end was trimmed by 4 bases and the J gene end by 0 bases; junction bases not matched to a gene: 3. CDR3 in DNA: TGTGCCAGCAGCTCCGGACAGGGGGTCTCCTACGAGCAGTACTTC. This translates into CASSSGQGVSYEQYF.

This rearrangement joins TRBV9 to TRBJ2-2; D is unresolved. Trimming removed 5 bases at V and 5 bases at J, with 13 bases between. The CDR3 is made up of 14 amino acids. Germline lookup yields CDR1 SGDLS and CDR2 YYNGEE. The CDR3 nucleotides read TGTGCCAGCAGGCTAGTGCCTGGGACCGGGGAGCTGTTTTTT. This sequence encodes CASRLVPGTGELFF.

This chain joins TRBV28 and TRBJ1-4; D is uncertain. Germline CDR1 and CDR2: MDHEN and SYDVKM. The V and J ends lost 3 bases and 0 bases respectively, with 14 bases between them. There are 17 residues in the CDR3. CDR3 sequence: CASSFQGLRATNEKLFF. CDR3 DNA: TGTGCCAGCAGTTTTCAAGGGTTGAGGGCAACTAATGAAAAACTGTTTTTT.

For the CDR3, the DNA is TGTGCCAGCAGCTTATCCCAGGGGGAGTCCTACGAGCAGTACTTC. This encodes CASSLSQGESYEQYF. The chain couples TRBV7-2 to TRBJ2-7, with 7 nucleotides matching TRBD1. Per the germline V gene, CDR1 is SGHTA and CDR2 is FQGNSA. V shed 2 bases, J shed 1 base, and the junction held 5 bases outside the gene matches. The CDR3 is 15 amino acids.

This clone was recorded only once. The CDR3, as DNA: TGTGCCAGCAGCGTAGACAGGGAGACCGGGGAGCTGTTTTTT. This translates into CASSVDRETGELFF. The chain combines TRBV9 with TRBJ2-2; a weak D match, TRBD1 (6 bases). This CDR3 spans 14 amino acids. V was cut by 0 bases and J by 5 bases, with 8 bases left in between. Germline lookup yields CDR1 SGDLS and CDR2 YYNGEE.

The CDR3 sequence: CASSRQAPNYGYTF. The CDR3 nucleotides are TGTGCCAGCAGTCGACAAGCCCCTAACTATGGCTACACCTTC. V is TRBV6-5 and J is TRBJ1-2; D is unclear. Trimming shortened V by 5 bases and J by 0 bases, and 10 bases separated the two germline ends. The germline V gene encodes CDR1 MNHEY and CDR2 SVGAGI. The CDR3 contains 14 residues.

This rearrangement joins TRBV10-3 to TRBJ1-2, with D unresolved. Germline CDR1 ENHRY, CDR2 SYGVKD. The CDR3 is made up of 11 amino acids. Trimming took 8 bases from V and 7 from J, leaving 11 bases between them. For the CDR3, the DNA is TGTGCCATCCCGGACTACTTTGGCTACACCTTC. This sequence encodes CAIPDYFGYTF.

The chain has TRBV7-2 and TRBJ1-4; TRBD1 matches 7 bases. The CDR3 sequence is 15 residues long. J lost 8 bases, V lost 4 bases, and 10 bases had no gene match. CDR1 and CDR2 (germline): SGHTA, FQGNSA. The chain's CDR3 is CASSSADRIGEKLFF. The CDR3 DNA reads TGTGCCAGCAGCTCAGCGGACAGGATCGGGGAAAAACTGTTTTTT.

The chain couples TRBV5-6 to TRBJ1-2; D unclear. This CDR3 is 14 amino acids long. Trimming cost V 1 base and J 1 base, with 8 bases left between them. CDR1 is SGHDT and CDR2 is YYEEEE in the germline V gene. As DNA, the CDR3 is TGTGCCAGCAGCTTGTTTCTCAGTAACTATGGCTACACCTTC. This translates into CASSLFLSNYGYTF.

This clone was picked up a small number of times. The chain has TRBV4-1 and TRBJ1-6; D uncertain. The CDR3 covers 16 residues. Trimming left V 3 bases short and J 6 bases short, with 15 bases between. CDR1 is MGHRA, CDR2 YSYEKL, per germline. In nucleotides, the CDR3 is TGCGCCAGCAGCCAGGATGCCCGGGGTTTTAATTCACCCCTCCACTTT. Amino acid sequence: CASSQDARGFNSPLHF.

Note on this clone: Other DNA sequences within the sample encode an identical CDR3. The rearrangement uses TRBV18 and TRBJ2-7, with D uncertain. The CDR3 loop spans 14 amino acids. Trimming removed 0 bases at V and 0 bases at J, with 6 bases between. The germline V gene has CDR1 KGHSH and CDR2 LQKENI. For the CDR3, the DNA is TGTGCCAGCTCACCACCGTCTCGCTCCTACGAGCAGTACTTC. Its translation is CASSPPSRSYEQYF.

The chain uses TRBV10-1 and TRBJ2-3; 10 nucleotides match TRBD1. Per germline, CDR1 WNHNN and CDR2 SYGVQD (reference sequence). Trimming removed 2 bases from V and 4 bases from J; junction bases left unmatched: 3. The CDR3 spans 15 residues. As DNA, the CDR3 is TGCGCCAGCAGTGAGCCGGGACAGGGGTCAGATACGCAGTATTTT. This translates into CASSEPGQGSDTQYF.

V and J are TRBV9 and TRBJ1-4; 10 bases align to TRBD1. This CDR3 has 14 residues. Trimming removed 3 bases from V and 8 bases from J; junction bases left unmatched: 4. Germline V lookup: CDR1 SGDLS, CDR2 YYNGEE. This CDR3 reads CASSAWDRGEKLFF. CDR3 nucleotides: TGTGCCAGCAGCGCCTGGGACAGGGGCGAAAAACTGTTTTTT.

V usage is TRBV18 and J usage is TRBJ2-1, with D possibly TRBD1 on 6 matching bases. CDR3 length: 15 residues. Germline-derived CDR1 and CDR2 are KGHSH and LQKENI. V was cut by 5 bases and J by 4 bases, with 15 bases left in between. CDR3 nucleotide sequence: TGTGCCAGCTCAGGAACAGGGTCAAAGTACAATGAGCAGTTCTTC. Translating gives CASSGTGSKYNEQFF.

In nucleotides, the CDR3 is TGTGCCAGCAGCAAAAATATCCGGACTAGCGGAGGAGAGGATACGCAGTATTTT. Its protein is CASSKNIRTSGGEDTQYF. V gene TRBV7-6 combines with J gene TRBJ2-3; 10 bases align to TRBD2. Germline V gene data show CDR1 as SGHVS and CDR2 as FNYEAQ. The CDR3 has 18 amino acids. After removal of 5 bases from V and 6 bases from J, the junction contained 17 bases not matched to a gene.

The chain employs TRBV28 and TRBJ1-5; possibly TRBD1 for D (5 bases). Trimming stripped 5 bases from V and 0 bases from J, with 23 bases between. Germline V gene lookup returns CDR1 MDHEN and CDR2 SYDVKM. CDR3 length: 19 amino acids. The DNA of the CDR3 is TGTGCCAGCAGTCCCCCGAGAGGGAAGGGGACTTATAGCAATCAGCCCCAGCATTTT. It is translated as CASSPPRGKGTYSNQPQHF.

The chain links TRBV15 to TRBJ1-3, with 7 bases that match TRBD1. CDR1 LNHNV and CDR2 YYDKDF come from the germline V gene (reference sequence). J gave up 0 bases and V 4 bases, and 6 bases lay outside the gene matches. The CDR3 contains 16 residues. The CDR3 DNA follows: TGTGCCACCAGCAAAGACAGGGCAAGCTCTGGAAACACCATATATTTT. This sequence encodes CATSKDRASSGNTIYF. The entire variable domain, with the rest obtained from reference TRBV15 and TRBJ1-3, is as follows: DAMVIQNPRYQVTQFGKPVTLSCSQTLNHNVMYWYQQKSSQAPKLLFHYYDKDFNNEADTPDNFQSRRPNTSFCFLDIRSPGLGDTAMYLCATSKDRASSGNTIYFGEGSWLTVV.

CDR3 protein: CASSPEWGPYGYTF. The CDR3 nucleotides are TGTGCCAGCAGTCCTGAATGGGGGCCCTATGGCTACACCTTC. V usage is TRBV6-4 and J usage is TRBJ1-2, with D perhaps matching TRBD1 (6 bases). With 5 bases removed from V and 4 bases from J, the gap between germline ends came to 14 bases. CDR3 size: 14 residues. Germline CDR1 is MRHNA and CDR2 is SNTAGT.

This chain links TRBV10-3 with TRBJ1-1, with a tentative D call TRBD1 (5 bases). The germline V and J ends were trimmed by 0 bases and 4 bases, with 12 bases remaining between them. There are 15 residues in the CDR3. The V gene's germline CDR1 is ENHRY and CDR2 SYGVKD. CDR3 DNA sequence: TGTGCCATCAGTGAGTCCGAGATCGGGGGCACTGAAGCTTTCTTT. Its translation: CAISESEIGGTEAFF.